This is a list of T cell receptor beta chains from one sample in a study of CD8 T cells in ankylosing spondylitis. TCRdb called the 5' RACE reads again in MiXCR, with one record for every CDR3 protein. Among more than 95,000 distinct CDR3 sequences listed, 7.5% to 9% were seen once. Sequencing input: blood, either unsorted or a sorted T cell fraction (not recorded which). The source is a male donor with ankylosing spondylitis or in good health (not recorded which). Each CDR3 is given with its conserved first and last residue. A D gene is named only where the DNA matches it firmly. Rows may omit the clone size; those that give it use once, few, many or a size class.

TRBJ2-1	many	TRBD2	TRBV6-1	CASSQSSGSGEEQFF	TGTGCCAGCAGCCAGTCTAGCGGGAGTGGAGAAGAGCAGTTCTTC
TRBJ2-1	many	NA	TRBV7-9	CASRGAAIRPYNEQFF	TGTGCCAGCAGGGGGGCGGCAATAAGGCCCTACAATGAGCAGTTCTTC
TRBJ1-1	many	TRBD1	TRBV3-1	CASSQRTGLEAFF	TGTGCCAGCAGCCAACGGACAGGGCTTGAAGCTTTCTTT
TRBJ2-2	many	TRBD2	TRBV6-2/TRBV6-3	CASSWTSVYTGELFF	TGTGCCAGCAGCTGGACTAGCGTTTACACCGGGGAGCTGTTTTTT
TRBJ2-7	NA	NA	TRBV7-2	CASSLGRPFSYEQYF	TGTGCCAGCAGCTTAGGACGGCCCTTCTCCTACGAGCAGTACTTC
TRBJ2-1	many	NA	TRBV6-2/TRBV6-3	CASSYPGRSHEQFF	TGTGCCAGCAGTTACCCCGGCAGGAGTCATGAGCAGTTCTTC
TRBJ2-2	few	NA	TRBV12-3/TRBV12-4	CASSLSGGLFF	TGTGCCAGCAGTTTATCGGGTGGCCTGTTTTTT
TRBJ2-7	many	TRBD2	TRBV18	CASSKAREAYEQYF	TGTGCCAGCTCAAAGGCGCGGGAGGCCTACGAGCAGTACTTC
TRBJ1-2	many	TRBD1	TRBV6-1	CASSPSRDSRRGDYGYTF	TGTGCCAGCAGCCCCTCCCGGGACAGCCGCCGGGGGGACTATGGCTACACCTTC
TRBJ2-7	many	NA	TRBV9	CASSPSPGLFYEQYF	TGTGCCAGCAGCCCCTCTCCGGGCCTCTTCTACGAGCAGTACTTC
TRBJ1-3	many	TRBD1	TRBV20-1	CSAWDRGLSGNTIYF	TGCAGTGCTTGGGACAGGGGGTTATCTGGAAACACCATATATTTT
TRBJ2-2	few	NA	TRBV7-8	CASSFPGVASELTGELFF	TGTGCCAGCAGCTTCCCAGGGGTGGCTAGCGAGCTCACCGGGGAGCTGTTTTTT
TRBJ2-7	NA	TRBD2	TRBV12-3/TRBV12-4	CVSSPPTSGEQYF	TGTGTCAGCAGTCCCCCGACTAGCGGTGAGCAGTACTTC
TRBJ1-1	many	NA	TRBV18	CASSSYQQGNTEAFF	TGTGCCAGCTCAAGCTATCAACAGGGGAACACTGAAGCTTTCTTT
TRBJ2-2	few	TRBD1	TRBV7-3	CASSRTPQGAQNGELFF	TGTGCCAGCAGCCGTACCCCCCAGGGGGCGCAGAACGGGGAGCTGTTTTTT
TRBJ2-1	NA	TRBD2	TRBV27	CASRGLAPYSYNEQFF	TGTGCCAGCAGGGGACTAGCGCCCTACTCCTACAATGAGCAGTTCTTC
TRBJ1-1	NA	NA	TRBV12-3/TRBV12-4	CASSPRGTMNTEAFF	TGTGCCAGCAGTCCCCGCGGCACTATGAACACTGAAGCTTTCTTT
TRBJ2-1	NA	NA	TRBV18	CASSPGRLSYNEQFF	TGTGCCAGCTCACCAGGCAGGCTCTCCTACAATGAGCAGTTCTTC
TRBJ1-2	NA	NA	TRBV9	CASSVVDNVGGYTF	TGTGCCAGCAGCGTAGTGGACAATGTAGGCGGCTACACCTTC
TRBJ2-3	many	NA	TRBV7-8	CASSSGRLASIGTDTQYF	TGTGCCAGCAGTTCCGGCCGGCTTGCCTCTATAGGCACAGATACGCAGTATTTT
TRBJ1-4	many	NA	TRBV12-3/TRBV12-4	CASSIPRGRAANEKLFF	TGTGCCAGCAGTATACCTCGGGGGAGGGCGGCTAATGAAAAACTGTTTTTT
TRBJ2-2	many	NA	TRBV5-1	CASSFRDAGNTGELFF	TGCGCCAGCAGCTTCCGGGACGCGGGGAACACCGGGGAGCTGTTTTTT
TRBJ1-4	many	NA	TRBV7-2	CASSRVATNEKLFF	TGTGCCAGCAGCCGGGTAGCAACTAATGAAAAACTGTTTTTT
TRBJ1-1	many	NA	TRBV29-1	CSAENTEAFF	TGCAGCGCGGAGAACACTGAAGCTTTCTTT
TRBJ2-5	NA	TRBD1	TRBV7-2	CASSLGGQGVETQYF	TGTGCCAGCAGCTTAGGGGGACAGGGGGTAGAGACCCAGTACTTC
TRBJ2-1	NA	NA	TRBV12-3/TRBV12-4	CASTRSYNEQFF	TGTGCCAGCACCAGGTCCTACAATGAGCAGTTCTTC
TRBJ2-2	many	NA	TRBV15	CATSRDNSHLAGELFF	TGTGCCACCAGCAGAGATAATTCCCATTTAGCCGGGGAGCTGTTTTTT
TRBJ1-1	many	NA	TRBV20-1	CSAVAPLNTEAFF	TGCAGTGCAGTAGCACCATTGAACACTGAAGCTTTCTTT
TRBJ2-2	many	NA	TRBV7-6	CASSLLAGSGELFF	TGTGCCAGCAGCTTACTGGCAGGGAGCGGGGAGCTGTTTTTT
TRBJ2-7	many	NA	TRBV13	CASSKPTRRHEQYF	TGTGCCAGCAGCAAACCTACGAGGAGACACGAGCAGTACTTC
TRBJ1-5	many	NA	TRBV9	CASSPGGRGNQPQHF	TGTGCCAGCAGCCCGGGTGGCAGGGGAAATCAGCCCCAGCATTTT
TRBJ2-3	many	NA	TRBV7-2	CASSLGSTTDTQYF	TGTGCCAGCAGCTTAGGGTCTACCACAGATACGCAGTATTTT
TRBJ1-5	many	NA	TRBV27	CASSFKGLNSNQPQHF	TGTGCCAGCAGTTTTAAGGGACTCAATAGCAATCAGCCCCAGCATTTT
TRBJ2-1	NA	NA	TRBV10-1	CASRLADHNEQFF	TGCGCCAGCAGACTAGCCGATCACAATGAGCAGTTCTTC
TRBJ2-5	many	NA	TRBV2	CASTEGGETQYF	TGTGCCAGCACCGAGGGTGGGGAGACCCAGTACTTC
TRBJ2-3	many	TRBD1	TRBV5-6	CASSLWSGGADTQYF	TGTGCCAGCAGCTTGTGGTCAGGGGGCGCAGATACGCAGTATTTT
TRBJ1-5	many	TRBD1	TRBV12-3/TRBV12-4	CASRRTGGDNQPQHF	TGTGCCAGCAGGCGGACAGGGGGCGACAATCAGCCCCAGCATTTT
TRBJ2-3	many	TRBD1	TRBV5-5	CASSLSGTGSSGTDTQYF	TGTGCCAGCAGCTTGAGCGGGACAGGGTCTTCTGGCACAGATACGCAGTATTTT
TRBJ1-5	many	NA	TRBV7-2	CASSEQGDQPQHF	TGTGCCAGCAGCGAACAGGGAGATCAGCCCCAGCATTTT
TRBJ1-5	many	NA	TRBV4-1	CASSQVIWASNQPQHF	TGCGCCAGCAGCCAAGTAATCTGGGCTAGCAATCAGCCCCAGCATTTT
TRBJ2-3	many	TRBD1	TRBV6-6	CAAGDRATDTQYF	TGTGCCGCAGGGGACAGGGCCACAGATACGCAGTATTTT
TRBJ2-7	many	TRBD1	TRBV7-2	CASSTQGHQSYEQYF	TGTGCCAGCAGCACACAGGGGCACCAATCCTACGAGCAGTACTTC
TRBJ2-2	many	NA	TRBV7-9	CASSFLTGELFF	TGTGCCAGCAGCTTTCTGACCGGGGAGCTGTTTTTT
TRBJ2-3	many	NA	TRBV6-1	CASRKRAGDTQYF	TGTGCCAGCAGGAAGAGGGCGGGAGATACGCAGTATTTT
TRBJ2-1	many	NA	TRBV5-1	CASSPGRSNEQFF	TGCGCCAGCAGCCCCGGTAGGTCCAATGAGCAGTTCTTC
TRBJ1-2	many	NA	TRBV3-1	CASRKADRSSGYTF	TGTGCCAGCAGGAAGGCTGACAGGAGTAGCGGCTACACCTTC
TRBJ1-5	many	NA	TRBV12-3/TRBV12-4	CASSLGPVNQPQHF	TGTGCCAGCAGTTTAGGGCCAGTCAATCAGCCCCAGCATTTT
TRBJ2-1	many	NA	TRBV20-1	CSARSPTAGENEQFF	TGCAGTGCTCGCTCCCCCACAGCCGGGGAGAATGAGCAGTTCTTC
TRBJ1-1	many	NA	TRBV5-1	CASSLGRATEAFF	TGCGCCAGCAGCTTGGGCAGGGCCACTGAAGCTTTCTTT